This T cell receptor (beta chain) was recorded in a study of control samples from healthy donors and cancer patients. Germline V gene lookup returns CDR1 SGHVS and CDR2 FNYEAQ. Trimming took 4 bases from V and 1 from J, leaving 13 bases between them. The CDR3 runs 16 residues. TCRdb's table, derived via immunoSEQ multiplex PCR, lists solely in-frame clones and lacks some. The sample has 140,000 to 150,000 clones; 75% to 90% are singletons. The source material was blood. This chain joins TRBV7-6 and TRBJ2-2, with D uncertain. The sequence came from a man between 25 and 39 years old in good health. As DNA, the CDR3 is TGTGCCAGCAGCTCCCGCGCCGGCTGGAACACCGGGGAGCTGTTTTTT. Translation: CASSSRAGWNTGELFF.